These 16 T cell receptor beta chains came from one sample sequenced in a study of neurological immune-mediated disorders. Time point of the sample: longitudinal time-point 1 (baseline). A single record per CDR3 protein comes from TCRdb applying MiXCR to the 5' RACE reads. The sample has over 55,000 distinct CDR3 sequences, around a tenth seen once. Sample: PBMCs. The receptors were sampled from a male donor with HTLV-1-associated myelopathy (HAM/TSP).

This clonotype has at least ten counts. V is TRBV29-1 and J is TRBJ2-2, with D hard to call. The V end was cut by 6 bases, the J end by 3 bases, with 8 bases between. There are 12 residues in the CDR3. CDR1 and CDR2 from the germline V gene are SQVTM and ANQGSEA. The CDR3 reads CSVRRDTGELFF. The CDR3 DNA reads as TGCAGCGTCCGACGGGACACCGGGGAGCTGTTTTTT.

There are many counts of this clonotype. The chain joins TRBV5-8 to TRBJ1-5; the D gene is possibly TRBD1 (6 bases). The germline CDR1 and CDR2 sequences are SGHTS and YDEGEE. The CDR3 totals 15 residues. V lost 4 bases and J 3 bases, leaving 14 bases between the germline ends. The CDR3 coding sequence is TGTGCCAGCAGCCGACGGGACAACTACAATCAGCCCCAGCATTTT. Translation: CASSRRDNYNQPQHF.

Of note for this clonotype: It may be a read error: a sequence one base away is much more abundant. The chain combines TRBV7-7 with TRBJ2-2; 10 nucleotides agree with TRBD1. Trimming removed 10 bases from V and 4 bases from J; junction bases left unmatched: 6. The CDR3 is 14 residues long. Germline V gene sequence: CDR1 SSHAT, CDR2 FNYEAQ (reference sequence). CDR3 bases: TGTGCCATCCGGGACAGGGGTGTCACCGGGGAGCTGTTTTTT. Translating it yields CAIRDRGVTGELFF.

This clonotype was seen a handful of times. The genes are TRBV19 and TRBJ2-7; 9 bases are shared with TRBD1. From germline, CDR1 is LNHDA and CDR2 SQIVND (reference sequence). Trimming removed 1 base from V and 2 bases from J; junction bases left unmatched: 0. This CDR3 contains 14 residues. The CDR3 DNA follows: TGTGCCAGTAGTATAGGGACAGGGGCCTACGAGCAGTACTTC. It yields the protein CASSIGTGAYEQYF.

There are many counts of this clonotype. The V call is TRBV20-1, the J call TRBJ2-5; 15 bases align to TRBD2. Germline V lookup: CDR1 DFQATT, CDR2 SNEGSKA (reference sequence). V was pared by 1 base and J by 4 bases, with 4 bases of the junction left unmatched. CDR3 length equals 16 residues. CDR3 sequence: CSARGTSGGAGETQYF. The CDR3 nucleotides read TGCAGTGCTAGAGGGACTAGCGGGGGGGCCGGAGAGACCCAGTACTTC.

There are many counts of this clonotype. This chain joins TRBV20-1 and TRBJ2-1, with D maybe TRBD1 (6 bases). V shed 3 bases and J shed 0 bases, with 12 bases lying between them. Germline CDR1 reads DFQATT; CDR2 reads SNEGSKA (reference sequence). The CDR3 covers 15 residues. CDR3 nucleotides: TGCAGTGCTAGGGGGGCGGACAGCTCCTACAATGAGCAGTTCTTC. Translated, it gives CSARGADSSYNEQFF.

This sequence joins TRBV5-1 and TRBJ2-1; possible D gene TRBD1, 6 bases. Trimming took off 4 bases at V and 0 bases at J, with 14 bases between the two ends. The CDR3 runs to 16 residues. Germline values: CDR1 SGHRS, CDR2 YFSETQ. The CDR3 is CASSMLRGPSYNEQFF. CDR3 DNA sequence: TGCGCCAGCAGCATGCTCAGGGGCCCCTCCTACAATGAGCAGTTCTTC.

This clonotype was seen at least ten times. V is TRBV3-1 and J is TRBJ1-1; 7 bases align to TRBD1. Germline trimming cut 0 bases from V and 5 bases from J; bases unmatched to any gene: 12. Germline CDR1 and CDR2: LGHDT and YNNKEL (reference sequence). The CDR3 contains 17 residues. The CDR3 is CASSQDGWGQMGTEAFF. In nucleotides, the CDR3 is TGTGCCAGCAGCCAAGATGGGTGGGGACAGATGGGTACTGAAGCTTTCTTT.

This clonotype has at least ten counts. The chain joins TRBV5-1 to TRBJ2-5; D possibly uses TRBD1 or TRBD2 (5 bases each). Germline V lookup: CDR1 SGHRS, CDR2 YFSETQ. V gave up 4 bases and J gave up 0 bases, with 19 bases separating them. CDR3 size: 17 residues. The CDR3 sequence: CASSLPGARAYQETQYF. The DNA of the CDR3 is TGCGCCAGCAGCCTCCCCGGGGCGAGGGCGTACCAAGAGACCCAGTACTTC.

This clonotype was observed at least ten times. This chain connects TRBV11-2 to TRBJ2-5; the D call may be TRBD1 or TRBD2 (5 bases each). Per the germline V gene, CDR1 is SGHAT and CDR2 is FQNNGV. V lost 5 bases and J 0 bases, leaving 7 bases between the germline ends. The CDR3 sequence is 13 residues long. The CDR3 sequence: CASSPGHQETQYF. CDR3 nucleotide sequence: TGTGCCAGCAGCCCGGGACACCAAGAGACCCAGTACTTC.

Many counts were recorded for this clonotype. The gene calls are TRBV9 and TRBJ2-7; perhaps TRBD1 as D (6 bases). V gave up 6 bases and J gave up 2 bases, with 18 bases separating them. There are 15 residues in the CDR3. The germline V gene encodes CDR1 SGDLS and CDR2 YYNGEE. The CDR3 sequence: CASTSGDTDTYEQYF. CDR3 nucleotide sequence: TGTGCCAGCACCTCTGGGGACACCGACACCTACGAGCAGTACTTC.

This clonotype was counted at least ten times. The V and J genes are TRBV6-5 and TRBJ1-1; D gene unclear. The CDR3 has 14 residues. Trimming left V 5 bases short and J 3 bases short, with 13 bases between. Looked up from germline, CDR1 is MNHEY and CDR2 is SVGAGI. In nucleotides, the CDR3 is TGTGCCAGCAGTAACGGACCGAGTTACACTGAAGCTTTCTTT. Translated, it gives CASSNGPSYTEAFF.

This clonotype has ten or more counts. This sequence joins TRBV11-1 and TRBJ1-1; 8 bases are shared with TRBD1. Germline CDR1 SGHAT, CDR2 FQDESV (reference sequence). J lost 4 bases, V lost 4 bases, and 8 bases had no gene match. The CDR3 has 15 amino acids. The CDR3 DNA is TGTGCCAGCAGCTGGACTCCTACAGGGGGCACTGAAGCTTTCTTT. Its protein product is CASSWTPTGGTEAFF.

Worth noting for this clonotype: A read error is possible here, since a much larger clone lies one base away. The CDR3 loop reads CANSWEGSYNEQFF. The DNA of the CDR3 is TGTGCCAACAGCTGGGAGGGCTCCTACAATGAGCAGTTCTTC. The chain employs TRBV7-2 and TRBJ2-1; 7 positions match TRBD2. This CDR3 spans 14 amino acids. The germline V gene has CDR1 SGHTA and CDR2 FQGNSA.

V and J are TRBV6-1 and TRBJ2-1, with TRBD2 identical over 7 bases. V lost 10 bases, J lost 5 bases, and 20 bases stayed unmatched. The germline gives CDR1 MNHNS, CDR2 SASEGT. CDR3 length equals 17 residues. In DNA form, the CDR3 reads TGTGCCACCAGCGGCCAGCGGACGGGACTATTCAACAATGAGCAGTTCTTC. It yields the protein CATSGQRTGLFNNEQFF.

Regarding this clonotype: Since a much larger clone is just one base distant, this may be a read error. The rearrangement links TRBV7-8 to TRBJ2-3; D might be TRBD1 (7 bases). Germline V gene sequence: CDR1 SGHVS, CDR2 FQNEAQ. V was cut by 0 bases and J by 2 bases, with 18 bases left in between. This CDR3 spans 18 amino acids. CDR3 sequence reads: CASSLARGDPALTDTQYF. The CDR3 region has the DNA TGTGCCAGCAGCTTAGCCAGGGGGGACCCCGCCCTCACAGATACGCAGTATTTT.